These 11 T cell receptor beta chains were sequenced from one sample in a study of T cells in Graves' hyperthyroidism and ophthalmopathy (dated by TCRdb to the late 2010s). The library was obtained by multiplex PCR. The sample was run on an Illumina HiSeq 2000. Amplification of TCR beta CDR3 regions was carried out from RNA transcripts. A first-round RT-PCR of the TCR CDR3 used the HTBI primer set with the Qiagen OneStep RT-PCR kit. TCRdb's own reprocessing of the public reads used fastp at Q25 and MiXCR and kept productive beta chains. Records with the same CDR3 protein are collapsed into one entry carrying the most frequent genes and DNA. The sample contains some 620,000 distinct CDR3 sequences, 15% to 20% of them found a single time. The ten largest make up approximately 3.8% of the sample. Sequencing was done on a sample of blood. Source of these receptors: a woman in her twenties or thirties with Graves' hyperthyroidism.

With regard to this clonotype: Just one base apart from a much larger clone, this may be a read error. V and J are TRBV18 and TRBJ2-7; 7 bases are a match to TRBD1. V shed 4 bases and J 3 bases; nucleotides not matched to a gene: 12. CDR3 length: 16 amino acids. Germline CDR1 KGHSH, CDR2 LQKENI. The CDR3 DNA reads TGTGCCAGCTCACTGACTCTGACAGGGTCGGACTACGAGCAGTACTTC. Amino acid sequence: CASSLTLTGSDYEQYF.

This clonotype was found many times. The rearrangement joins TRBV2 to TRBJ2-3; D gene ambiguous. V lost 3 bases to trimming and J lost 5 bases, with 12 bases between them. CDR3 size: 14 residues. Per germline, CDR1 SNHLY and CDR2 FYNNEI. The DNA for the CDR3 is TGTGCCAGCAGTGAGGAGTCCACCCAAGATACGCAGTATTTT. It codes for CASSEESTQDTQYF.

The sample holds a few counts of this clonotype. This chain joins TRBV15 and TRBJ1-6; no reliable D call. Germline values: CDR1 LNHNV, CDR2 YYDKDF (reference sequence). This CDR3 comprises 15 residues. V lost 4 bases and J lost 9, with 16 bases in between. The CDR3 protein is CATSKDGEGPSPLHF. The DNA of the CDR3 is TGTGCCACCAGCAAAGACGGGGAGGGCCCTTCACCCCTCCACTTT.

The chain joins TRBV5-5 to TRBJ1-4; D uncertain. Germline-derived CDR1 and CDR2 are SGHKS and YYEKEE (reference sequence). The length of the CDR3 is 12 residues. V gave up 2 bases and J gave up 10 bases, with 9 bases separating them. CDR3 loop: CASSLDLSKLFF. For the CDR3, the DNA is TGTGCCAGCAGCTTAGATCTATCAAAACTGTTTTTT.

This clonotype was seen more than once but under ten times. The chain links TRBV20-1 to TRBJ1-1; 8 positions match TRBD1. Germline CDR1 is DFQATT and CDR2 is SNEGSKA (reference sequence). J was trimmed by 6 bases and V by 6 bases; bases with no gene match: 9. This CDR3 comprises 13 residues. The CDR3 DNA reads as TGCAGTGCCGGACAGGGTTTCACAGCTGAAGCTTTCTTT. It translates to CSAGQGFTAEAFF.

CDR3 region: CASSPGDGGAEEQYF. In nucleotides, the CDR3 is TGTGCCAGCTCACCAGGGGACGGGGGGGCGGAGGAGCAGTACTTC. This rearrangement joins TRBV18 to TRBJ2-7; 8 bases agree with TRBD2. After removal of 2 bases from V and 7 bases from J, the junction contained 10 bases not matched to a gene. This CDR3 has 15 residues. Per germline, CDR1 KGHSH and CDR2 LQKENI.

The sample holds many counts of this clonotype. V usage is TRBV11-3 and J usage is TRBJ2-5; D gene unclear. CDR1 SGHNT and CDR2 YENEEA come from the germline V gene. V was cut by 5 bases and J by 6 bases, with 10 bases left in between. The CDR3 has 12 amino acids. The DNA of the CDR3 is TGTGCCAGCAGCCTGACATGGAAGACCCAGTACTTC. Its translation: CASSLTWKTQYF.

This clonotype showed up just a few times. V is TRBV20-1 and J is TRBJ1-2, with a tentative D call TRBD1 (5 bases). The V and J ends lost 3 bases and 4 bases respectively, with 12 bases between them. Germline loops: CDR1 DFQATT, CDR2 SNEGSKA (reference sequence). This CDR3 contains 13 residues. CDR3 bases: TGCAGTGCTAGTTCGGGACGGGCCTATGGCTACACCTTC. Translating gives CSASSGRAYGYTF.

The rearrangement links TRBV24-1 to TRBJ2-3, with 7 bases aligning to TRBD1. This CDR3 comprises 13 residues. Germline V lookup: CDR1 KGHDR, CDR2 SFDVKD. Trimming removed 8 bases from V and 4 bases from J; junction bases left unmatched: 5. CDR3 residues: CATMDRFSDTQYF. Written as DNA, the CDR3 is TGTGCCACCATGGACAGGTTTTCAGATACGCAGTATTTT.

This clonotype was counted many times. The chain links TRBV20-1 to TRBJ2-5; D is unclear. The V gene's germline CDR1 is DFQATT and CDR2 SNEGSKA (reference sequence). The V end lost 5 bases, the J end lost 5 bases, and 18 bases lay between the germline ends. The CDR3 extends over 14 amino acids. This chain's CDR3 is CSAPLGSRRETQYF. For the CDR3, the DNA is TGCAGTGCTCCTCTCGGTTCCAGAAGGGAGACCCAGTACTTC.

This clonotype was recorded at least ten times. The chain carries TRBV18 and TRBJ1-1, with a tentative D call TRBD1 (6 bases). The CDR3 length is 12 residues. The V gene lost 3 bases and the J gene lost 6 bases, with 8 bases spanning the gap. Germline CDR1 is KGHSH and CDR2 is LQKENI. The CDR3 loop is CASSPGGPEAFF. The CDR3 bases are TGTGCCAGCTCACCGGGGGGGCCTGAAGCTTTCTTT.